A single sample gave rise to the 32 T cell receptor beta chains below, sequenced in a study of T cells in women clearing cervical HPV infection. Measured with immunoSEQ multiplex PCR; TCRdb has only the in-frame clones, and not every one. This table lists fewer than 10,000 clones. Sample: blood buffy coat. These receptors were taken from a woman between 18 and 70 years old with a cervical HPV16 infection that either progressed to CIN3+ or cleared (not recorded which).

This clone ranks as medium-sized in terms of frequency. The covered CDR3 bases are TGTGCCAGCTCACCACCGCTAGCTCTCATTTACAATGAG. This gives the protein CASSPPLALIYNE. The full CDR3 protein reads CASSPPLALIYNEQFF. This sequence joins TRBV18 and TRBJ2-1, with a possible D match to TRBD2 (5 bases). The CDR3 end is not reached by the read, which stops 3 residues before it; the germline J gene fills it in. Trimming pared 0 bases from V and 4 bases from J, leaving 13 bases between. The CDR3 has 16 residues. Germline values: CDR1 KGHSH, CDR2 LQKENI.

Frequency places this clone as medium-sized (0.01 to 0.1%). The junction and the germline gene differ at one end; a read error may be behind it. CDR3 region: CASSLGDRGLTGELFF. The part of the CDR3 DNA that was read is TGTGCCAGCAGCTTAGGGGACAGGGGCCTGACCGGGGAG. The chain joins TRBV12-3 or TRBV12-4 to TRBJ2-2; 10 bases match TRBD1. The read terminates 3 residues ahead of where the CDR3 ends, so the germline J gene completes it. This CDR3 has 16 amino acids.

Points on this clone: Read coverage stops 3 residues before the CDR3 terminus; the germline J gene supplies the remainder. This sequence joins TRBV7-2 and TRBJ2-7; D remains unclear. This CDR3 spans 13 amino acids. V was shortened by 5 bases and J by 5 bases, with 13 bases between the two germline ends. From germline, CDR1 is SGHTA and CDR2 FQGNSA. The CDR3 spells CASSLDHANEQYF. The sequenced CDR3 bases are TGTGCCAGCAGCCTAGATCACGCGAACGAG.

Remarks on this clone: The read ends 3 residues shy of where the CDR3 ends; the end is completed using the germline J gene. The chain carries TRBV20-1 and TRBJ1-1, with D perhaps matching TRBD1 (6 bases). The germline V and J ends were trimmed by 6 bases and 4 bases, with 12 bases remaining between them. The germline CDR1 and CDR2 sequences are DFQATT and SNEGSKA (reference sequence). CDR3 length: 12 amino acids. The sequenced CDR3 bases are TGCAGTGCGACACAGGGTTTCACTGAA. Translation: CSATQGFTE. The CDR3 as a whole reads CSATQGFTEAFF.

A note on this clone: The read ends 3 residues before the CDR3 terminus; that terminus is restored from the germline J gene. This rearrangement joins TRBV23-1 to TRBJ2-7; 8 bases agree with TRBD2. TRBV23-1 qualifies as an ORF whose function is uncertain. V shed 3 bases, J shed 3 bases, and the junction held 13 bases outside the gene matches. The CDR3 has 17 residues. Incomplete CDR3 DNA: TGCGCCAGCAGTCAGTTTAATCAGAGACTAGCGTTCTACGAG. Translating gives CASSQFNQRLAFYE. The full CDR3 is CASSQFNQRLAFYEQYF.

Note on this clone: The CDR3 end is not reached by the read, which stops 3 residues before it; the germline J gene fills it in. The chain combines TRBV20-1 with TRBJ2-7, with D possibly TRBD1 on 6 matching bases. Per the germline V gene, CDR1 is DFQATT and CDR2 is SNEGSKA (reference sequence). Trimming removed 0 bases at V and 5 bases at J, with 11 bases between. The CDR3 extends over 13 amino acids. Incomplete CDR3 DNA: TGCAGTGCTAGAGACGCACAGGGCCACGAG. This gives the protein CSARDAQGHE. The CDR3 as a whole reads CSARDAQGHEQYF.

About this clone: Sequencing ends 3 residues short of the CDR3 end; the germline J gene provides the rest. The J gene is TRBJ2-5, the V gene TRBV19, with 10 bases that match TRBD2. Germline values: CDR1 LNHDA, CDR2 SQIVND (reference sequence). J was trimmed by 7 bases and V by 6 bases; bases with no gene match: 11. The CDR3 is 15 amino acids. CDR3 in amino acids: CASSIFSGGLGTQYF. The covered CDR3 bases are TGTGCCAGTAGCATCTTTAGCGGGGGGCTTGGGACC.

With respect to this clone: At one of its ends the junction is not consistent with the germline gene, which may arise from a read error. The DNA ends 3 residues before the CDR3 does, and the rest of the CDR3 is filled in from the germline J gene. The genes are TRBV7-2 and TRBJ2-3; unclear D gene. The CDR3 loop spans 13 amino acids. The germline gives CDR1 SGHTA, CDR2 FQGNSA. The CDR3 reads CASSLGPTETQYF. The sequenced CDR3 bases are TGTGCCAGCAGCTTGGGCCCCACAGAGACG.

Judged by frequency, this clone is medium-sized (0.01 to 0.1%). The CDR3 is cut off 3 residues early in the read; its end comes from the germline J gene. V and J are TRBV18 and TRBJ1-1, with 7 nucleotides matching TRBD1. This CDR3 is built from 14 residues. V lost 4 bases to trimming and J lost 3 bases; unmatched junction nucleotides: 5. Germline V lookup: CDR1 KGHSH, CDR2 LQKENI. CDR3 region: CASSLQGGYTEAFF. The CDR3 DNA, read in part, is TGTGCCAGCTCACTCCAGGGGGGATACACTGAA.

As regards this clone: The DNA ends 3 residues before the CDR3 does, and the rest of the CDR3 is filled in from the germline J gene. The chain has TRBV7-6 and TRBJ1-4; D possibly corresponds to TRBD1 (5 bases). There are 14 residues in the CDR3. The germline V gene encodes CDR1 SGHVS and CDR2 FNYEAQ. Trimming left V 3 bases short and J 8 bases short, with 13 bases between. Partial CDR3 DNA: TGTGCCAGCAGCTTTAGCATTGGGGGGGAAAAA. Protein sequence: CASSFSIGGEK. The entire CDR3 protein reads CASSFSIGGEKLFF.

To note about this clone: The CDR3 is cut off 3 residues early in the read; its end comes from the germline J gene. The V gene is TRBV11-2, the J gene TRBJ1-5; 9 nucleotides agree with TRBD1. This CDR3 is 15 amino acids long. The V gene end was trimmed by 1 base and the J gene end by 6 bases; junction bases not matched to a gene: 4. Germline CDR1 SGHAT, CDR2 FQNNGV. The CDR3 bases that were read are TGTGCCAGCAGCTTAGGGGACAGGGCCCTTCAGCCC. It translates to CASSLGDRALQP. The whole CDR3 protein reads CASSLGDRALQPQHF.

Concerning this clone: The read finishes 3 residues shy of the CDR3 end, and the germline J gene is used to complete it. This chain links TRBV19 with TRBJ1-2; 9 bases are shared with TRBD1. V was clipped by 2 bases and J by 4 bases; unmatched bases: 8. The CDR3 extends over 16 amino acids. Per germline, CDR1 LNHDA and CDR2 SQIVND (reference sequence). CDR3 region: CASSIRGTGISYGYTF. The covered CDR3 bases are TGTGCCAGTAGTATACGAGGGACAGGGATAAGCTATGGC. The full variable domain, rest sourced from reference TRBV19 and TRBJ1-2, is DGGITQSPKYLFRKEGQNVTLSCEQNLNHDAMYWYRQDPGQGLRLIYYSQIVNDFQKGDIAEGYSVSREKKESFPLTVTSAQKNPTAFYLCASSIRGTGISYGYTFGSGTRLTVV.

Concerning this clone itself: The CDR3 end falls 3 residues outside the read, so it is completed with the germline J gene. The chain has TRBV2 and TRBJ1-1, with 12 bases matching TRBD1. This CDR3 spans 15 amino acids. Trimming cost V 7 bases and J 3 bases; bases outside gene matches: 6. Germline CDR1 and CDR2: SNHLY and FYNNEI. The part of the CDR3 DNA that was read is TGTGCCAGCAATCCGGGACAGGGGGCGGACACTGAA. Encoded protein: CASNPGQGADTE. The full CDR3 reads CASNPGQGADTEAFF.

On this clone: Sequencing ends 3 residues short of the CDR3 end; the germline J gene provides the rest. The V call is TRBV7-6, the J call TRBJ1-4; TRBD1 might be the D (5 bases). Trimming left V 0 bases short and J 8 bases short, with 10 bases between. Germline CDR1 is SGHVS and CDR2 is FNYEAQ. The CDR3 covers 14 residues. CDR3 bases read: TGTGCCAGCAGCTTAGCCCAGGGTAACGAAAAA. Translation gives CASSLAQGNEK. The full CDR3 protein reads CASSLAQGNEKLFF.

Points on this clone: Read data end 3 residues before the CDR3 end; the end is taken from the germline J gene. V usage is TRBV14 and J usage is TRBJ2-1; 8 bases match TRBD1. Trimming cost V 5 bases and J 3 bases; bases outside gene matches: 12. The CDR3 spans 17 residues. Germline-derived CDR1 and CDR2 are SGHDN and FVKESK. The chain's CDR3 is CASSASQDRALYNEQFF. The DNA read from the CDR3 is TGTGCCAGCAGCGCCTCCCAGGACAGGGCCCTCTACAATGAG.

Comments on this clone: The read falls 3 residues short of the CDR3 end, and the missing part is taken from the germline J gene. This chain uses TRBV19 with TRBJ1-2, with 7 positions matching TRBD1. This CDR3 has 14 residues. Germline V lookup: CDR1 LNHDA, CDR2 SQIVND (reference sequence). CDR3 DNA, as far as it was read: TGTGCCAGTAGCTACAGGGGTCCGAGCTACGAC. The encoded protein is CASSYRGPSYD. The entire CDR3 sequence reads CASSYRGPSYDYTF.

This clone registers medium-sized by frequency. The missing CDR3 end, 3 residues past where the read stops, is filled in from the germline J gene. The V call is TRBV19, the J call TRBJ2-7; weak D call: TRBD1 (6 bases). The germline gives CDR1 LNHDA, CDR2 SQIVND (reference sequence). There are 13 residues in the CDR3. Trimming pared 5 bases from V and 3 bases from J, leaving 11 bases between. The sequenced CDR3 bases are TGTGCCAGTAGTTCGGAAGGGGGCTACGAG. Translating it yields CASSSEGGYE. The full CDR3 is CASSSEGGYEQYF.

For this clone: With the read ending 3 residues before the CDR3 end, the germline J gene is used to fill in that end. The chain recombines TRBV5-1 with TRBJ2-7; 7 nucleotides agree with TRBD2. The germline CDR1 and CDR2 sequences are SGHRS and YFSETQ. This CDR3 has 14 amino acids. The J segment lost 2 bases and the V segment lost 2 bases, leaving 4 bases of the junction unmatched. The DNA read from the CDR3 is TGCGCCAGCAGCTTCCGGGGGGATACCTACGAG. It codes for CASSFRGDTYE. The CDR3 reads in full as CASSFRGDTYEQYF.

Worth noting for this clone: The read gets to within 3 residues of the CDR3 end, and the germline J gene fills in the rest. The chain has TRBV5-1 and TRBJ1-2; D unclear. Per the germline V gene, CDR1 is SGHRS and CDR2 is YFSETQ. This CDR3 comprises 12 residues. The CDR3 loop is CASKRATDTYTF. CDR3 bases read: TGCGCCAGCAAGCGGGCCACAGATACC.

Details on this clone: The observed sequence ends 3 residues before the CDR3 terminus, with the missing tail filled in from the germline J gene. The rearrangement uses TRBV2 and TRBJ1-6; maybe TRBD1 (5 bases). With 7 bases removed from V and 9 bases from J, the gap between germline ends came to 19 bases. The germline CDR1 and CDR2 sequences are SNHLY and FYNNEI. This CDR3 is 15 amino acids long. Partial CDR3 DNA: TGTGCCAGCACTCCCGACGGGGGGGTTGGTTCACCC. Translation gives CASTPDGGVGSP. The whole CDR3 is CASTPDGGVGSPLHF.

As to this clone: The read finishes 3 residues shy of the CDR3 end, and the germline J gene is used to complete it. This chain connects TRBV18 to TRBJ2-3; D not resolved. In germline, CDR1 is KGHSH, CDR2 LQKENI. This CDR3 region has 15 residues. The sequenced CDR3 bases are TGTGCCAGCTCGCCTGATTACAACACAAAAGAGACG. Encoded protein: CASSPDYNTKET. The full CDR3 sequence reads CASSPDYNTKETQYF.

Concerning this clone itself: The read halts 3 residues ahead of the CDR3 end, with the missing end drawn from the germline J gene. The rearrangement links TRBV5-1 to TRBJ2-7; 7 bases map to TRBD1. This CDR3 has 14 amino acids. Germline values: CDR1 SGHRS, CDR2 YFSETQ. The V and J ends lost 4 bases and 3 bases, in that order; junction bases with no gene match: 7. Partial CDR3 DNA: TGCGCCAGCAGCCCGGACAGGAATGACTACGAG. It is translated as CASSPDRNDYE. The CDR3 in its entirety is CASSPDRNDYEQYF.

CDR3 residues: CASSISGETQYF. CDR3 DNA, as far as it was read: TGTGCCAGTAGTATATCCGGGGAGACC. The chain links TRBV19 to TRBJ2-5; the D is unclear. The DNA ends 3 residues before the CDR3 does, and the rest of the CDR3 is filled in from the germline J gene. The V gene's germline CDR1 is LNHDA and CDR2 SQIVND (reference sequence). The CDR3 contains 12 residues. V was pared by 2 bases and J by 5 bases, with 6 bases between.

The covered CDR3 bases are TGTGCCAGCAGCAAGGAGAGGGGAGATACG. This translates into CASSKERGDT. Given in full, the CDR3 is CASSKERGDTQYF. This chain connects TRBV4-2 to TRBJ2-3; D is perhaps TRBD1 or TRBD2 (5 bases each). The read ends 3 residues shy of where the CDR3 ends; the end is completed using the germline J gene. Per the germline V gene, CDR1 is LGHNA and CDR2 is YNFKEQ. This CDR3 region has 13 residues. V was cut by 5 bases and J by 5 bases, with 11 bases left in between.

About this clone: The DNA ends 3 residues before the CDR3 does, and the rest of the CDR3 is filled in from the germline J gene. V and J are TRBV13 and TRBJ2-2; possibly TRBD2 for D (7 bases). The V end was cut by 3 bases, the J end by 2 bases, with 10 bases between. Germline-derived CDR1 and CDR2 are PRHDT and FYEKMQ (reference sequence). The CDR3 has 15 residues. The chain's CDR3 is CASSLGGPNTGELFF. The sequenced part of the CDR3 DNA is TGTGCCAGCAGCTTGGGGGGGCCTAACACCGGGGAG.

Of note for this clone: The read ends 3 residues early relative to the CDR3; the germline J gene fills the gap. The chain has TRBV7-8 and TRBJ1-3, with D possibly matching TRBD1 (5 bases). In germline, CDR1 is SGHVS, CDR2 FQNEAQ. The CDR3 consists of 14 residues. Trimming pared 5 bases from V and 2 bases from J, leaving 10 bases between. CDR3 DNA, as far as it was read: TGTGCCAGCAGCGGCAGGGTTACTGGAAACACC. It yields the protein CASSGRVTGNT. The complete CDR3 reads CASSGRVTGNTIYF.

Comments on this clone: The read terminates 3 residues ahead of where the CDR3 ends, so the germline J gene completes it. V usage is TRBV7-2 and J usage is TRBJ1-5; a weak D match, TRBD1 (6 bases). CDR1 and CDR2 from the germline V gene are SGHTA and FQGNSA. This CDR3 has 15 residues. V was cut by 7 bases and J by 3 bases, with 16 bases left in between. Partial CDR3 DNA: TGTGCCAGCACCCTCGGCAGGGGAGACAATCAGCCC. This translates into CASTLGRGDNQP. The complete CDR3 sequence is CASTLGRGDNQPQHF.

A word on this clone: From the germline J gene comes the end of the CDR3, since the read stops 3 residues before it. V is TRBV19 and J is TRBJ1-4, with TRBD1 matching 9 bases. The CDR3 extends over 15 amino acids. Per the germline V gene, CDR1 is LNHDA and CDR2 is SQIVND (reference sequence). Partial CDR3 DNA: TGTGCCAGTACCTACAGGGGGCGTGATAATTCACCA. Protein product: CASTYRGRDNSP. The entire CDR3 sequence reads CASTYRGRDNSPLFF.

On this clone itself: The observed sequence ends 3 residues before the CDR3 terminus, with the missing tail filled in from the germline J gene. The J gene is TRBJ2-3, the V gene TRBV6-4; 8 bases agree with TRBD2. The CDR3 extends over 14 amino acids. Trimming took 3 bases from V and 1 from J; bases not matched to a gene: 0. CDR1 and CDR2 (germline): MRHNA, SNTAGT. The sequenced part of the CDR3 DNA is TGTGCCAGCAGTGAAGCGGGGGGCACAGATACG. As protein: CASSEAGGTDT. The entire CDR3 protein reads CASSEAGGTDTQYF.

The CDR3 spells CASRTGGKNEQYF. The sequenced CDR3 bases are TGTGCCAGCCGGACAGGGGGTAAGAACGAG. The chain has TRBV2 and TRBJ2-7; 10 bases are shared with TRBD1. The read finishes 3 residues shy of the CDR3 end, and the germline J gene is used to complete it. Germline lookup yields CDR1 SNHLY and CDR2 FYNNEI. After removal of 8 bases from V and 5 bases from J, the junction contained 6 bases not matched to a gene. The CDR3 runs 13 residues.

Turning to this clone: Read data end 3 residues before the CDR3 end; the end is taken from the germline J gene. This rearrangement joins TRBV5-1 to TRBJ1-1, with TRBD1 matching over 8 bases. V was clipped by 4 bases and J by 2 bases; unmatched bases: 4. Per germline, CDR1 SGHRS and CDR2 YFSETQ. The CDR3 sequence is 14 residues long. Here the CDR3 reads CASSADRGNTEAFF. The CDR3 DNA, read in part, is TGCGCCAGCAGCGCCGACAGGGGTAACACTGAA.

This clone ranks as medium-sized (0.01 to 0.1%) in terms of frequency. The CDR3 end lies 3 residues beyond the end of the read and is filled in from the germline J gene. The V call is TRBV19, the J call TRBJ1-6; 9 bases agree with TRBD1. V shed 3 bases and J 10 bases; nucleotides not matched to a gene: 10. Germline-derived CDR1 and CDR2 are LNHDA and SQIVND (reference sequence). This CDR3 is built from 16 residues. CDR3 protein: CASSMVTGTGSSPLHF. Partial CDR3 DNA: TGTGCCAGTAGTATGGTTACCGGGACAGGGTCATCACCC.